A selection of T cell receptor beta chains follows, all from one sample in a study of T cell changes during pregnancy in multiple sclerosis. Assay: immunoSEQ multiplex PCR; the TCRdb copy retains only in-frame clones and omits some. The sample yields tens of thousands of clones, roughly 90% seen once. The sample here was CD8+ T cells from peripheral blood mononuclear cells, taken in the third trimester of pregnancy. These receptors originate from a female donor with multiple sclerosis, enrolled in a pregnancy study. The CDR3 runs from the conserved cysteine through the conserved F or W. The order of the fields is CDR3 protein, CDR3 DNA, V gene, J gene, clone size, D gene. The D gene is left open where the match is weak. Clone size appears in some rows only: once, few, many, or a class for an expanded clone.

CDR3aa: CASSPRGWGGSNQPQHF
CDR3nt: TGTGCCAGCAGCCCTCGGGGGTGGGGGGGGAGCAATCAGCCCCAGCATTTT
v_gene: TRBV7-8
j_gene: TRBJ1-5
abundance: once
d_gene: -

CDR3aa: CASSGRTITDTQYF
CDR3nt: TGTGCCAGCAGTGGCCGGACTATAACAGATACGCAGTATTTT
v_gene: TRBV25-1
j_gene: TRBJ2-3
abundance: once
d_gene: -

CDR3aa: CASSMDFSYEQYF
CDR3nt: TGTGCCAGCAGCATGGACTTTTCCTACGAGCAGTACTTC
v_gene: TRBV27
j_gene: TRBJ2-7
abundance: -
d_gene: -

CDR3aa: CASMQAETQYF
CDR3nt: TGTGCCAGCATGCAGGCAGAGACCCAGTACTTC
v_gene: TRBV6-5
j_gene: TRBJ2-5
abundance: -
d_gene: -

CDR3aa: CASSSSRGFVTEAFF
CDR3nt: TGCGCCAGCAGCTCGAGCCGGGGGTTTGTCACTGAAGCTTTCTTT
v_gene: TRBV4-3
j_gene: TRBJ1-1
abundance: -
d_gene: -

CDR3aa: CASSFPSGENTIYF
CDR3nt: TGTGCCAGCAGCTTCCCCTCAGGGGAAAACACCATATATTTT
v_gene: TRBV5-6
j_gene: TRBJ1-3
abundance: -
d_gene: -

CDR3aa: CASSVSGEQYF
CDR3nt: TGTGCCAGCAGTGTGTCGGGAGAGCAGTACTTC
v_gene: TRBV25-1
j_gene: TRBJ2-7
abundance: -
d_gene: -

CDR3aa: CASSSSAAGVHYEQYF
CDR3nt: TGTGCCAGCAGCTCTAGCGCCGCCGGGGTACACTACGAGCAGTACTTC
v_gene: TRBV13
j_gene: TRBJ2-7
abundance: once
d_gene: -

CDR3aa: CAWSRQGGSSPLHF
CDR3nt: TGTGCCTGGAGCCGACAGGGTGGGAGTTCACCCCTCCACTTT
v_gene: TRBV30
j_gene: TRBJ1-6
abundance: once
d_gene: TRBD1

CDR3aa: CSVEGVSGNEQFF
CDR3nt: TGCAGCGTTGAAGGGGTTAGCGGGAATGAGCAGTTCTTC
v_gene: TRBV29-1
j_gene: TRBJ2-1
abundance: -
d_gene: TRBD2

CDR3aa: CASNPTGSYEQYF
CDR3nt: TGTGCCAGCAACCCTACAGGCTCCTACGAGCAGTACTTC
v_gene: TRBV11-2
j_gene: TRBJ2-7
abundance: -
d_gene: -

CDR3aa: CASSKGQGDSPLHF
CDR3nt: TGTGCCAGCAGCAAAGGACAGGGTGATTCACCCCTCCACTTT
v_gene: TRBV7-9
j_gene: TRBJ1-6
abundance: once
d_gene: TRBD1

CDR3aa: CAWSAIQGYEQFF
CDR3nt: TGTGCCTGGAGTGCAATACAGGGGTATGAGCAGTTCTTC
v_gene: TRBV30
j_gene: TRBJ2-1
abundance: -
d_gene: TRBD1

CDR3aa: CASSFSGGVETQYF
CDR3nt: TGTGCCAGCAGTTTTAGCGGGGGGGTCGAGACCCAGTACTTC
v_gene: TRBV28
j_gene: TRBJ2-5
abundance: -
d_gene: TRBD2

CDR3aa: CASSIGTSEYNEQFF
CDR3nt: TGCGCCAGCAGCATCGGGACTAGCGAGTACAATGAGCAGTTCTTC
v_gene: TRBV5-1
j_gene: TRBJ2-1
abundance: -
d_gene: TRBD2

CDR3aa: CAIRGLVGTDTQYF
CDR3nt: TGTGCCATCAGGGGACTAGTTGGCACAGATACGCAGTATTTT
v_gene: TRBV10-3
j_gene: TRBJ2-3
abundance: -
d_gene: TRBD2